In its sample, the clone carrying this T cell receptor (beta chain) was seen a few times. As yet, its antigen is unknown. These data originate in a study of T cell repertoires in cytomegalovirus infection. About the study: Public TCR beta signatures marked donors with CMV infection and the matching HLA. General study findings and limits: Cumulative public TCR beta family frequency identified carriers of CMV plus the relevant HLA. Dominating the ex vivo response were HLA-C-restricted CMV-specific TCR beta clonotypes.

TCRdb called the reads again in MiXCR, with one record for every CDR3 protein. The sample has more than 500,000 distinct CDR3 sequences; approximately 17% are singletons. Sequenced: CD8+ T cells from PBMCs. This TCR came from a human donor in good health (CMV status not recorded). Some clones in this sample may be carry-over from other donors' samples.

The CDR3: CASSLRGDRGRAGELFF. CDR3 sequence (DNA): TGTGCCAGCAGCTTACGTGGGGACAGGGGGCGAGCCGGGGAGCTGTTTTTT. This rearrangement joins TRBV11-3 to TRBJ2-2, with TRBD1 matching 12 bases. In germline, CDR1 is SGHNT, CDR2 YENEEA. Unmatched junction bases numbered 7, after V lost 2 bases and J lost 6 bases. The CDR3 loop spans 17 amino acids. The full variable domain, its missing parts supplied by reference TRBV11-3 and TRBJ2-2, is EAGVVQSPRYKIIEKKQPVAFWCNPISGHNTLYWYLQNLGQGPELLIRYENEEAVDDSQLPKDRFSAERLKGVDSTLKIQPAELGDSAVYLCASSLRGDRGRAGELFFGEGSRLTVL.